The rows below give T cell receptor beta chains drawn from one sample of a study of blood T cell repertoires in COVID-19. Clones were read by immunoSEQ multiplex PCR, and TCRdb kept only the in-frame ones, dropping some. The data contain approximately 70,000 clones, around nine tenths of them singletons. The sequenced sample was peripheral blood. These receptors came from a man aged 35 to 55 with COVID-19, enrolled during active disease. CDR3s include the opening cysteine and the closing phenylalanine or tryptophan. Fields, in order: D gene, clone size, V gene, J gene, CDR3 protein, CDR3 DNA. D genes are given only for firm matches. Rows may omit the clone size; those that give it use once, few, many or a size class.

D gene: NA
clone size: NA
V gene: TRBV5-1
J gene: TRBJ2-7
CDR3 protein: CASSPGQSGLREQYF
CDR3 DNA: TGCGCCAGCAGCCCGGGACAGTCGGGACTGCGGGAGCAGTACTTC

D gene: TRBD2
clone size: once
V gene: TRBV7-6
J gene: TRBJ2-7
CDR3 protein: CASSLQSGGNYEQYF
CDR3 DNA: TGTGCCAGCAGCTTACAAAGCGGGGGTAATTACGAGCAGTACTTC

D gene: TRBD2
clone size: NA
V gene: TRBV28
J gene: TRBJ2-3
CDR3 protein: CASSLAGGRTDTQYF
CDR3 DNA: TGTGCCAGCAGTTTAGCGGGGGGGCGCACAGATACGCAGTATTTT

D gene: TRBD1
clone size: NA
V gene: TRBV6-5
J gene: TRBJ2-1
CDR3 protein: CASRLDRGSYNEQFF
CDR3 DNA: TGTGCCAGCAGATTGGACAGGGGGTCCTACAATGAGCAGTTCTTC

D gene: NA
clone size: NA
V gene: TRBV18
J gene: TRBJ2-4
CDR3 protein: CASSPWGLLAKNIQYF
CDR3 DNA: TGTGCCAGCTCACCGTGGGGCCTACTAGCCAAAAACATTCAGTACTTC

D gene: TRBD1
clone size: NA
V gene: TRBV11-3
J gene: TRBJ2-5
CDR3 protein: CASSLADPGQPGGTQYF
CDR3 DNA: TGTGCCAGCAGCTTAGCTGACCCGGGACAGCCTGGGGGGACCCAGTACTTC

D gene: TRBD2
clone size: NA
V gene: TRBV7-7
J gene: TRBJ2-2
CDR3 protein: CASSAGGLGTGELFF
CDR3 DNA: TGTGCCAGCAGTGCGGGGGGGCTGGGAACCGGGGAGCTGTTTTTT

D gene: NA
clone size: NA
V gene: TRBV3-1/TRBV3-2
J gene: TRBJ1-1
CDR3 protein: CASSQTAMNTEAFF
CDR3 DNA: TGTGCCAGCAGCCAGACAGCGATGAACACTGAAGCTTTCTTT

D gene: TRBD2
clone size: few
V gene: TRBV6-6
J gene: TRBJ2-5
CDR3 protein: CASAGLAQGTQYF
CDR3 DNA: TGTGCCAGCGCGGGACTAGCCCAGGGGACCCAGTACTTC

D gene: NA
clone size: NA
V gene: TRBV10-1
J gene: TRBJ2-7
CDR3 protein: CASSRDFDDEQYF
CDR3 DNA: TGCGCCAGCAGTCGGGACTTCGACGACGAGCAGTACTTC

D gene: NA
clone size: NA
V gene: TRBV29-1
J gene: TRBJ1-1
CDR3 protein: CKKSRGGPVNTEAFF
CDR3 DNA: TGCAAAAAATCGCGGGGCGGTCCTGTGAACACTGAAGCTTTCTTT

D gene: NA
clone size: NA
V gene: TRBV5-6
J gene: TRBJ2-3
CDR3 protein: CASSSSRSKKSTDTQYF
CDR3 DNA: TGTGCCAGCAGCTCGTCCAGGTCCAAAAAAAGCACAGATACGCAGTATTTT

D gene: NA
clone size: NA
V gene: TRBV3-1/TRBV3-2
J gene: TRBJ2-5
CDR3 protein: CASSQRGAETQYF
CDR3 DNA: TGTGCCAGCAGCCAACGGGGGGCAGAGACCCAGTACTTC

D gene: NA
clone size: NA
V gene: TRBV6-5
J gene: TRBJ2-7
CDR3 protein: CASSYSGRSTYEQYF
CDR3 DNA: TGTGCCAGCAGTTACTCTGGCAGGTCCACCTACGAGCAGTACTTC

D gene: NA
clone size: NA
V gene: TRBV12-3/TRBV12-4
J gene: TRBJ2-1
CDR3 protein: CASKGGRFDEQFF
CDR3 DNA: TGTGCCAGCAAAGGAGGACGGTTCGATGAGCAGTTCTTC

D gene: NA
clone size: NA
V gene: TRBV19
J gene: TRBJ1-1
CDR3 protein: CASSIEERGTEAFF
CDR3 DNA: TGTGCCAGTAGTATAGAGGAGCGGGGAACTGAAGCTTTCTTT

D gene: TRBD1
clone size: NA
V gene: TRBV24-1
J gene: TRBJ1-6
CDR3 protein: CATNMGTGDNSPLHF
CDR3 DNA: TGTGCCACCAACATGGGGACAGGGGATAATTCACCCCTCCACTTT

D gene: TRBD1
clone size: NA
V gene: TRBV10-2
J gene: TRBJ1-6
CDR3 protein: CASKQQGFNNSPLHF
CDR3 DNA: TGCGCCAGCAAGCAACAGGGGTTTAATAATTCACCCCTCCACTTT

D gene: NA
clone size: NA
V gene: TRBV6-6
J gene: TRBJ1-1
CDR3 protein: CASRLTGSQMAFF
CDR3 DNA: TGTGCCAGCAGGCTTACAGGGTCCCAAATGGCTTTCTTT

D gene: NA
clone size: NA
V gene: TRBV5-1
J gene: TRBJ1-1
CDR3 protein: CASSSESTAGEAFF
CDR3 DNA: TGCGCCAGCAGCTCCGAATCGACAGCTGGTGAAGCTTTCTTT

D gene: NA
clone size: NA
V gene: TRBV30
J gene: TRBJ1-2
CDR3 protein: CAWSDHPLTYGYTF
CDR3 DNA: TGTGCCTGGAGTGATCATCCCTTGACTTATGGCTACACCTTC

D gene: TRBD1
clone size: NA
V gene: TRBV5-4
J gene: TRBJ1-6
CDR3 protein: CASSLAGGIGPLHF
CDR3 DNA: TGTGCCAGCAGCCTGGCAGGGGGAATTGGGCCCCTCCACTTT

D gene: NA
clone size: once
V gene: TRBV29-1
J gene: TRBJ1-2
CDR3 protein: CSVEGGGYGYTF
CDR3 DNA: TGCAGCGTTGAGGGGGGGGGCTATGGCTACACCTTC

D gene: NA
clone size: NA
V gene: TRBV10-1
J gene: TRBJ1-3
CDR3 protein: CASSPGDGGDTIYF
CDR3 DNA: TGCGCCAGCAGTCCGGGTGATGGTGGCGACACCATATATTTT

D gene: NA
clone size: NA
V gene: TRBV6-5
J gene: TRBJ1-1
CDR3 protein: CASSPRTVLNTEAFF
CDR3 DNA: TGTGCCAGCAGTCCTCGGACAGTCTTGAACACTGAAGCTTTCTTT

D gene: TRBD1
clone size: once
V gene: TRBV6-5
J gene: TRBJ2-7
CDR3 protein: CASSYSGGDSYEQYF
CDR3 DNA: TGTGCCAGCAGTTATTCAGGGGGTGACTCCTACGAGCAGTACTTC

D gene: NA
clone size: NA
V gene: TRBV5-1
J gene: TRBJ2-3
CDR3 protein: CASSLDSSTDTQYF
CDR3 DNA: TGCGCCAGCAGCCTGGACAGTAGCACAGATACGCAGTATTTT

D gene: NA
clone size: NA
V gene: TRBV6-5
J gene: TRBJ2-5
CDR3 protein: CASSPGGIQTQYF
CDR3 DNA: TGTGCCAGCAGTCCCGGCGGGATACAGACCCAGTACTTC

D gene: TRBD2
clone size: NA
V gene: TRBV7-9
J gene: TRBJ2-7
CDR3 protein: CASSLAGGYEQYF
CDR3 DNA: TGTGCCAGCAGCTTAGCGGGGGGGTACGAGCAGTACTTC

D gene: TRBD1
clone size: once
V gene: TRBV12-3/TRBV12-4
J gene: TRBJ1-4
CDR3 protein: CASSLGDRGKLFF
CDR3 DNA: TGTGCCAGCAGCTTGGGGGACAGAGGAAAACTGTTTTTT

D gene: NA
clone size: once
V gene: TRBV5-1
J gene: TRBJ2-2
CDR3 protein: CASSLGGTTGELFF
CDR3 DNA: TGCGCCAGCAGCTTGGGCGGCACAACCGGGGAGCTGTTTTTT

D gene: TRBD2
clone size: NA
V gene: TRBV27
J gene: TRBJ2-5
CDR3 protein: CASSLLAGGQETQYF
CDR3 DNA: TGTGCCAGCAGTTTATTAGCGGGGGGCCAAGAGACCCAGTACTTC

D gene: TRBD2
clone size: NA
V gene: TRBV5-1
J gene: TRBJ2-3
CDR3 protein: CASSTGTSGGASTDTQYF
CDR3 DNA: TGCGCCAGCAGCACCGGGACTAGCGGGGGCGCTAGCACAGATACGCAGTATTTT

D gene: NA
clone size: NA
V gene: TRBV28
J gene: TRBJ1-2
CDR3 protein: CASVGRGYGYTF
CDR3 DNA: TGTGCCAGCGTTGGGAGGGGGTATGGCTACACCTTC

D gene: TRBD2
clone size: NA
V gene: TRBV10-3
J gene: TRBJ2-5
CDR3 protein: CAISDSGGPQETQYF
CDR3 DNA: TGTGCCATCAGTGATAGCGGGGGCCCCCAAGAGACCCAGTACTTC

D gene: TRBD1
clone size: NA
V gene: TRBV19
J gene: TRBJ1-1
CDR3 protein: CASSTYRGTFAEAFF
CDR3 DNA: TGTGCCAGTAGTACTTACAGGGGGACCTTCGCTGAAGCTTTCTTT

D gene: TRBD1
clone size: NA
V gene: TRBV5-1
J gene: TRBJ1-4
CDR3 protein: CASSLGTENEKLFF
CDR3 DNA: TGCGCCAGCAGCCTCGGGACAGAAAATGAAAAACTGTTTTTT

D gene: TRBD2
clone size: NA
V gene: TRBV11-2
J gene: TRBJ2-3
CDR3 protein: CASSPGGGQITDTQYF
CDR3 DNA: TGTGCCAGCAGCCCCGGGGGGGGTCAAATCACAGATACGCAGTATTTT

D gene: TRBD2
clone size: NA
V gene: TRBV10-2
J gene: TRBJ2-2
CDR3 protein: CASRGTSGGAYTGELFF
CDR3 DNA: TGCGCCAGCAGAGGTACTAGCGGGGGGGCTTACACCGGGGAGCTGTTTTTT

D gene: NA
clone size: once
V gene: TRBV9
J gene: TRBJ1-5
CDR3 protein: CASSVSGNQNQPQHF
CDR3 DNA: TGTGCCAGCAGCGTTTCCGGGAATCAGAATCAGCCCCAGCATTTT

D gene: TRBD2
clone size: NA
V gene: TRBV10-1
J gene: TRBJ2-1
CDR3 protein: CASSGGAGSYNEQFF
CDR3 DNA: TGCGCCAGTAGCGGGGGGGCCGGCTCCTACAATGAGCAGTTCTTC

D gene: NA
clone size: NA
V gene: TRBV6-5
J gene: TRBJ1-3
CDR3 protein: CASSPSGGNTIYF
CDR3 DNA: TGTGCCAGCAGTCCCAGTGGCGGAAACACCATATATTTT

D gene: NA
clone size: NA
V gene: TRBV4-1
J gene: TRBJ1-6
CDR3 protein: CASSQGSQGRHNSPLHF
CDR3 DNA: TGCGCCAGCAGCCAAGGTTCACAGGGCAGACATAATTCACCCCTCCACTTT

D gene: NA
clone size: NA
V gene: TRBV18
J gene: TRBJ2-4
CDR3 protein: CASSPPGGEKNIQYF
CDR3 DNA: TGTGCCAGCTCACCACCAGGGGGGGAAAAAAACATTCAGTACTTC

D gene: TRBD2
clone size: NA
V gene: TRBV2
J gene: TRBJ2-1
CDR3 protein: CASSASPGGNEQFF
CDR3 DNA: TGTGCCAGCAGTGCTTCGCCGGGAGGCAATGAGCAGTTCTTC

D gene: TRBD1
clone size: once
V gene: TRBV14
J gene: TRBJ2-7
CDR3 protein: CASSQRTGDYYEQYF
CDR3 DNA: TGTGCCAGCAGCCAAAGGACAGGGGACTACTACGAGCAGTACTTC

D gene: TRBD2
clone size: NA
V gene: TRBV6-5
J gene: TRBJ2-7
CDR3 protein: CAAGGYEQYF
CDR3 DNA: TGTGCCGCGGGGGGCTACGAGCAGTACTTC

D gene: NA
clone size: NA
V gene: TRBV5-1
J gene: TRBJ1-1
CDR3 protein: CASSSSGDLNTEAFF
CDR3 DNA: TGCGCCAGCAGCTCCTCGGGGGACCTGAACACTGAAGCTTTCTTT

D gene: TRBD2
clone size: NA
V gene: TRBV27
J gene: TRBJ2-3
CDR3 protein: CASSLSYVFSGGDKDTDTQYF
CDR3 DNA: TGTGCCAGCAGTTTATCGTATGTATTTAGCGGGGGGGACAAAGACACAGATACGCAGTATTTT

D gene: TRBD1
clone size: NA
V gene: TRBV28
J gene: TRBJ1-5
CDR3 protein: CASSATGAFQPQHF
CDR3 DNA: TGTGCCAGCAGTGCAACAGGGGCCTTTCAGCCCCAGCATTTT

D gene: TRBD1
clone size: NA
V gene: TRBV7-2
J gene: TRBJ1-1
CDR3 protein: CASSPLQGARTEAFF
CDR3 DNA: TGTGCCAGCAGCCCCCTCCAGGGGGCGAGGACTGAAGCTTTCTTT

D gene: NA
clone size: NA
V gene: TRBV7-8
J gene: TRBJ2-7
CDR3 protein: CASSPFGPPTGPYEQYF
CDR3 DNA: TGTGCCAGCAGCCCATTCGGCCCTCCAACAGGGCCGTACGAGCAGTACTTC

D gene: TRBD1
clone size: once
V gene: TRBV2
J gene: TRBJ1-1
CDR3 protein: CASSNTPGTELKVEAFF
CDR3 DNA: TGTGCCAGCAGCAATACCCCCGGGACAGAATTAAAGGTAGAAGCTTTCTTT

D gene: NA
clone size: NA
V gene: TRBV6-5
J gene: TRBJ2-4
CDR3 protein: CASRMTPRLDIQYF
CDR3 DNA: TGTGCCAGCAGGATGACACCCAGGCTGGACATTCAGTACTTC

D gene: TRBD2
clone size: NA
V gene: TRBV6-6
J gene: TRBJ2-7
CDR3 protein: CASSPGGGGPYEQYF
CDR3 DNA: TGTGCCAGCAGCCCTGGCGGGGGGGGCCCCTACGAGCAGTACTTC

D gene: NA
clone size: NA
V gene: TRBV4-1
J gene: TRBJ2-5
CDR3 protein: CASSQFTSETQYF
CDR3 DNA: TGCGCCAGCAGCCAATTTACTTCAGAGACCCAGTACTTC

D gene: NA
clone size: NA
V gene: TRBV6-6
J gene: TRBJ1-4
CDR3 protein: CACGGATNEKLFF
CDR3 DNA: TGTGCCTGCGGCGGTGCAACTAATGAAAAACTGTTTTTT

D gene: TRBD1
clone size: NA
V gene: TRBV6-5
J gene: TRBJ1-6
CDR3 protein: CASSWTGGYNSPLHF
CDR3 DNA: TGTGCCAGCAGCTGGACAGGAGGCTATAATTCACCCCTCCACTTT

D gene: TRBD1
clone size: NA
V gene: TRBV3-1/TRBV3-2
J gene: TRBJ1-5
CDR3 protein: CASSQQPGGTNQPQHF
CDR3 DNA: TGTGCCAGCAGCCAACAACCAGGGGGTACCAATCAGCCCCAGCATTTT